The 20 T cell receptor beta chains presented below share a single source sample, sequenced in a study of cytomegalovirus exposure and HLA in healthy donors. With 60 Vbeta and 13 Jbeta primers, the PCR was carried out. Produced via immunoSEQ multiplex PCR; TCRdb's table is partial and in-frame only. This table holds some 60,000 clones. Sequencing used PBMCs. These receptors originate from a man younger than 45 in good health and CMV-seropositive.

The chain joins TRBV29-1 to TRBJ2-2, with a weak D call TRBD1 (5 bases). The CDR3 contains 15 residues. CDR1 is SQVTM, CDR2 ANQGSEA, per germline. The ends were cut back, 1 base at V and 0 bases at J, with 9 bases in the middle. The chain's CDR3 is CSVEVTQANTGELFF. The DNA of the CDR3 is TGCAGCGTTGAAGTCACACAGGCGAACACCGGGGAGCTGTTTTTT.

The V gene is TRBV5-1, the J gene TRBJ1-2; D remains unclear. The CDR3 totals 12 residues. V lost 3 bases and J 5 bases, leaving 8 bases between the germline ends. Germline V gene lookup returns CDR1 SGHRS and CDR2 YFSETQ. CDR3 residues: CASSSEVYGYTF. The CDR3 region has the DNA TGCGCCAGCAGCTCAGAAGTTTATGGCTACACCTTC. The full variable domain, in which reference TRBV5-1 and TRBJ1-2 provide the parts outside the CDR3, is KAGVTQTPRYLIKTRGQQVTLSCSPISGHRSVSWYQQTPGQGLQFLFEYFSETQRNKGNFPGRFSGRQFSNSRSEMNVSTLELGDSALYLCASSSEVYGYTFGSGTRLTVV.

The rearrangement joins TRBV30 to TRBJ1-1; D may be TRBD1 (5 bases). CDR3 length: 17 amino acids. The germline V gene has CDR1 GTSNPN and CDR2 SVGIG (reference sequence). V was trimmed by 0 bases and J by 0 bases, leaving 17 bases between them. The CDR3 DNA follows: TGTGCCTGGAGTGTTCATAAGGGGAAAACCATGAACACTGAAGCTTTCTTT. It encodes CAWSVHKGKTMNTEAFF.

The J gene is TRBJ2-1, the V gene TRBV7-6; no definite D call. The germline V and J ends were trimmed by 6 bases and 2 bases, with 8 bases remaining between them. Germline assignment: CDR1 SGHVS and CDR2 FNYEAQ. The length of the CDR3 is 13 residues. CDR3 in amino acids: CASSRWPYNEQFF. The CDR3 coding sequence is TGTGCCAGCAGTCGATGGCCCTACAATGAGCAGTTCTTC.

This chain links TRBV30 with TRBJ2-5; a possible D gene is TRBD1 (6 bases). Germline V gene data show CDR1 as GTSNPN and CDR2 as SVGIG (reference sequence). Trimming stripped 5 bases from V and 5 bases from J, with 15 bases between. This CDR3 spans 13 amino acids. In nucleotides, the CDR3 is TGTGCCTGGGAAGGACAGTTGGGGGAGACCCAGTACTTC. As protein: CAWEGQLGETQYF.

The J gene is TRBJ2-4, the V gene TRBV2, with TRBD2 identical over 7 bases. CDR1 SNHLY and CDR2 FYNNEI come from the germline V gene. The CDR3 contains 17 residues. The V and J ends lost 2 bases and 3 bases, in that order; junction bases with no gene match: 10. The CDR3 sequence is CASSEPLAGEIKNIQYF. The CDR3 nucleotides read TGTGCCAGCAGTGAACCTCTGGCGGGAGAGATCAAAAACATTCAGTACTTC.

This chain's CDR3 is CASSPTQGPDTQYF. As DNA, the CDR3 is TGTGCCAGCAGCCCGACCCAGGGCCCAGATACGCAGTATTTT. This chain joins TRBV9 and TRBJ2-3; a weak D match, TRBD1 (5 bases). The length of the CDR3 is 14 residues. CDR1 is SGDLS and CDR2 is YYNGEE in the germline V gene. Trimming shortened V by 4 bases and J by 4 bases, and 13 bases separated the two germline ends. Together with reference TRBV9 and TRBJ2-3, the CDR3 gives the full variable domain: DSGVTQTPKHLITATGQRVTLRCSPRSGDLSVYWYQQSLDQGLQFLIQYYNGEERAKGNILERFSAQQFPDLHSELNLSSLELGDSALYFCASSPTQGPDTQYFGPGTRLTVL.

CDR3 loop: CAWSQRDTQYF. The CDR3 DNA is TGTGCCTGGAGTCAGAGGGATACGCAGTATTTT. This chain uses TRBV30 with TRBJ2-3; D is undetermined. Per the germline V gene, CDR1 is GTSNPN and CDR2 is SVGIG (reference sequence). V lost 2 bases and J lost 6, with 6 bases in between. The CDR3 covers 11 residues. The full variable domain, completed using reference TRBV30 and TRBJ2-3, is SQTIHQWPATLVQPVGSPLSLECTVEGTSNPNLYWYRQAAGRGLQLLFYSVGIGQISSEVPQNLSASRPQDRQFILSSKKLLLSDSGFYLCAWSQRDTQYFGPGTRLTVL.

CDR3 residues: CASSSSYEQYF. CDR3 nucleotide sequence: TGTGCCAGCAGCTCCAGCTACGAGCAGTACTTC. The chain joins TRBV5-8 to TRBJ2-7; D call uncertain. The V and J ends lost 3 bases and 3 bases respectively, with 4 bases between them. CDR3 length: 11 amino acids. Germline-derived CDR1 and CDR2 are SGHTS and YDEGEE.

The rearrangement joins TRBV5-6 to TRBJ1-2; D is ambiguous. V dropped 3 bases and J dropped 3 bases, with 6 bases sitting between them. The germline V gene encodes CDR1 SGHDT and CDR2 YYEEEE. This CDR3 is 12 amino acids long. The CDR3 bases are TGTGCCAGCAGCTCCACTTACTATGGCTACACCTTC. It is translated as CASSSTYYGYTF.

The CDR3 DNA sequence: TGTGCCAGCAGCCTGGGGACAGCGAACACTGAAGCTTTCTTT. This translates into CASSLGTANTEAFF. The J gene is TRBJ1-1, the V gene TRBV11-2; TRBD1 aligns across 7 bases. Germline V gene data show CDR1 as SGHAT and CDR2 as FQNNGV. There are 14 residues in the CDR3. V shed 5 bases and J 1 base; nucleotides not matched to a gene: 4.

V usage is TRBV7-9 and J usage is TRBJ2-7; the match to TRBD1 covers 11 bases. V shed 5 bases and J 4 bases; nucleotides not matched to a gene: 7. The germline V gene encodes CDR1 SEHNR and CDR2 FQNEAQ (reference sequence). The CDR3 has 15 residues. The CDR3 DNA reads as TGTGCCAGCAGCCATCCGGGACAGGGGGATTACGAGCAGTACTTC. This translates into CASSHPGQGDYEQYF.

The genes are TRBV7-6 and TRBJ2-3; a possible D gene is TRBD2 (5 bases). Germline loops: CDR1 SGHVS, CDR2 FNYEAQ. V lost 5 bases and J lost 4, with 16 bases in between. This CDR3 contains 15 residues. The CDR3 region is CASSPTRGWADTQYF. The CDR3 DNA reads as TGTGCCAGCAGCCCTACTCGCGGGTGGGCAGATACGCAGTATTTT.

V and J are TRBV7-3 and TRBJ1-2; maybe TRBD1 (5 bases). The germline V gene has CDR1 SGHTA and CDR2 FQGTGA. The CDR3 length is 13 residues. With 4 bases removed from V and 5 bases from J, the gap between germline ends came to 11 bases. The CDR3 DNA reads TGTGCCAGCAGCTCGCAGGGATGGTATGGCTACACCTTC. Translation gives CASSSQGWYGYTF. Supplemented by reference TRBV7-3 and TRBJ1-2, the full variable domain reads GAGVSQTPSNKVTEKGKYVELRCDPISGHTALYWYRQSLGQGPEFLIYFQGTGAADDSGLPNDRFFAVRPEGSVSTLKIQRTERGDSAVYLCASSSQGWYGYTFGSGTRLTVV.

The CDR3, as DNA: TGCGCCAGCAGCCAAGATTGGGTAGCGGGACTCGCCTACGAGCAGTACTTC. Amino acid sequence: CASSQDWVAGLAYEQYF. The V gene is TRBV4-1, the J gene TRBJ2-7; 8 nucleotides line up with TRBD2. V gave up 0 bases and J gave up 2 bases; unmatched junction bases: 9. The CDR3 totals 17 residues. CDR1 is MGHRA and CDR2 is YSYEKL in the germline V gene.

The chain has TRBV30 and TRBJ2-5; 10 nucleotides align to TRBD2. The CDR3 spans 15 residues. Per germline, CDR1 GTSNPN and CDR2 SVGIG (reference sequence). Trimming at V came to 1 base and at J to 5 bases, leaving 7 bases not matched to a gene. CDR3 loop: CAWSASGGAGETQYF. CDR3 coding DNA: TGTGCCTGGAGTGCAAGCGGGGGGGCCGGGGAGACCCAGTACTTC.

The chain employs TRBV25-1 and TRBJ2-1, with 11 bases lining up with TRBD2. The V gene end was trimmed by 1 base and the J gene end by 6 bases; junction bases not matched to a gene: 5. This CDR3 has 16 residues. Germline assignment: CDR1 MGHDK and CDR2 SYGVNS. CDR3 DNA sequence: TGTGCCAGCAGTGAATTTAGCGGGAGGGCGGCCAATGAGCAGTTCTTC. This encodes CASSEFSGRAANEQFF. Drawing the rest from reference TRBV25-1 and TRBJ2-1, the complete variable domain is EADIYQTPRYLVIGTGKKITLECSQTMGHDKMYWYQQDPGMELHLIHYSYGVNSTEKGDLSSESTVSRIRTEHFPLTLESARPSHTSQYLCASSEFSGRAANEQFFGPGTRLTVL.

This chain connects TRBV19 to TRBJ2-7, with D tentatively TRBD2 (5 bases). CDR3 length: 14 residues. Trimming removed 1 base from V and 2 bases from J, with 9 bases in between. CDR1 is LNHDA and CDR2 is SQIVND in the germline V gene (reference sequence). CDR3 sequence: CASSIGETAYEQYF. DNA of the CDR3: TGTGCCAGTAGTATAGGGGAGACGGCCTACGAGCAGTACTTC.

The rearrangement links TRBV27 to TRBJ2-7; unclear D gene. The CDR3 sequence is 14 residues long. The V gene lost 4 bases and the J gene lost 0 bases, with 10 bases spanning the gap. CDR1 and CDR2 from the germline V gene are MNHEY and SMNVEV (reference sequence). This chain's CDR3 is CASSYRQSSYEQYF. In DNA, the CDR3 is TGTGCCAGCAGTTACCGACAAAGCTCCTACGAGCAGTACTTC.

The CDR3 loop reads CAWSGLERGGPDTQYF. The CDR3 DNA reads as TGTGCCTGGAGTGGCCTTGAGCGGGGGGGTCCAGATACGCAGTATTTT. This chain uses TRBV30 with TRBJ2-3, with 10 bases aligning to TRBD2. V lost 1 base, J lost 4 bases, and 8 bases stayed unmatched. This CDR3 has 16 amino acids. Germline lookup yields CDR1 GTSNPN and CDR2 SVGIG (reference sequence).